The rows below give T cell receptor beta chains drawn from one sample of a study of blood T cell repertoires in COVID-19. The protocol was immunoSEQ multiplex PCR, while the TCRdb copy is restricted to in-frame clones and leaves out a portion. The table records about 150,000 clones, roughly 78% of them present only once. Material: peripheral blood. The receptors were sampled from a human donor with acute or convalescent COVID-19. The donor label of this sample is uncertain. CDR3s include the opening cysteine and the closing phenylalanine or tryptophan. Each record gives: D gene, V gene, CDR3 protein. A D gene is named only where the DNA matches it firmly.

>-|TRBV4-1
CASRLTAASKGYTF
>-|TRBV3-1/TRBV3-2
CASSQDRVAYEQYF
>-|TRBV29-1
CSVVGPTRLSNYGYTF
>-|TRBV10-3
CAILEQGRNEQFF
>-|TRBV5-1
CASSWGGGEQYF
>-|TRBV15
CATSRGRQLIGNEQFF
>-|TRBV10-2
CASSVGGGPGEKLFF
>TRBD1|TRBV9
CASSVGVIRGDRGGYTF
>-|TRBV5-5
CASSLGARQPGANVLTF
>TRBD2|TRBV5-1
CASSFERGEETQYF
>-|TRBV5-1
CASSSVGGNTEAFF
>-|TRBV30
CAWSPSTSYGYTF
>TRBD2|TRBV5-6
CASSLQTSGGAPYEQYF
>-|TRBV25-1
CASIGHLYYEQYF
>-|TRBV5-1
CASSLVEGNYGYTF
>-|TRBV7-7
CASSSARVGNTEAFF
>TRBD2|TRBV3-1/TRBV3-2
CASSQVAGIQYF
>-|TRBV5-1
CASSAGTLNTEAFF
>-|TRBV7-8
CASSLVQGGGVGYGYTF
>TRBD1|TRBV7-9
CASSADTGGAGYEQYF
>TRBD1|TRBV19
CASSAAGTGYQPQHF
>-|TRBV4-1
CASSPAGDLVGYGYTF
>-|TRBV9
CASSVVGGPGKTQYF
>TRBD1|TRBV7-2
CASSLAGQINEKLFF
>TRBD2|TRBV18
CASSQASGGPYEQYF
>TRBD2|TRBV5-4
CASSLALAGGSGELFF
>-|TRBV19
CASSIEGGRGYTF
>TRBD1|TRBV15
CATSRGQGTNYGYTF
>-|TRBV19
CASSPPTATNEKLFF
>-|TRBV6-5
CASKYQGTHTEAFF
>-|TRBV3-1/TRBV3-2
CASSQDRFGYGYTF
>-|TRBV2
CASRNRGGGNEQFF
>TRBD1|TRBV19
CASSKARDRGAEAFF
>TRBD1|TRBV19
CASSVGQVGQPQHF
>-|TRBV5-1
CASSWRDLKKEQPQHF
>TRBD2|TRBV4-1
CASSLGGLAGAKNIQYF
>-|TRBV7-8
CASSFRGGESNQPQHF
>TRBD1|TRBV5-5
CASSDDRGATEAFF
>TRBD2|TRBV27
CASSSRLAGGADEQFF
>TRBD1|TRBV7-2
CASRDTGAALYGYTF
>-|TRBV19
CASGSQETQYF
>-|TRBV12-3/TRBV12-4
CASSPQQGRGYTF
>TRBD1|TRBV6-5
CASSYSGQGGYGYTF
>-|TRBV5-5
CASSLPSGAEKLFF
>TRBD1|TRBV4-2
CASSQLGQGQETQYF
>TRBD1|TRBV25-1
CASSEGQGFQETQYF
>-|TRBV6-5
CASSYRGGNTEAFF
>-|TRBV7-2
CASSAGQSSYNEQFF
>-|TRBV6-5
CASKTGHYSGNTIYF
>-|TRBV30
CAWSREYYGYTF
>TRBD1|TRBV6-5
CASSSQGVRTEAFF
>TRBD2|TRBV3-1/TRBV3-2
CASTPSGLASSEQYF
>TRBD2|TRBV7-2
CASSAPSGGAASTDTQYF
>-|TRBV11-2
CASSSSRGILYGYTF
>TRBD1|TRBV10-1
CASTPTGNGEQYF
>-|TRBV6-2/TRBV6-3
CASSSQGASNYGYTF
>TRBD1|TRBV15
CATSRGQGMGEQYF
>TRBD2|TRBV7-3
CASSSGGSTGELFF